This is a list of T cell receptor beta chains from one sample in a study of shared clonotypes between healthy human individuals. The table came from immunoSEQ multiplex PCR; TCRdb's copy has only in-frame clones and leaves some out. The repertoire has 730,000 or so clones, 72% of them found once; the top ten carry around 2%. The specimen was memory CD4+ T cells sorted from blood. The receptors stem from a woman under 40 in good health. The CDR3 runs from the conserved cysteine through the conserved F or W. Fields, in order: V gene, J gene, D gene, clone size, CDR3 DNA, CDR3 protein. D genes are given only for firm matches. Rows may omit the clone size; those that give it use once, few, many or a size class.

TRBV4-2	TRBJ1-5	-	many	TGTGCCAGCAGCTACTTAGAGATCCGGGCGGGGGTTGGTCAGCCCCAGCATTTT	CASSYLEIRAGVGQPQHF
TRBV11-2	TRBJ2-2	TRBD2	-	TGTGCCAGCAGAATGGCGGGAGTAAACACCGGGGAGCTGTTTTTT	CASRMAGVNTGELFF
TRBV5-1	TRBJ1-4	-	-	TGCGCCAGCAGCTTTGGGCAGGGGCATGAAAAACTGTTTTTT	CASSFGQGHEKLFF
TRBV5-1	TRBJ2-1	-	-	TGCGCCAGCAGCTTGGGCCTAGACAATGAGCAGTTCTTC	CASSLGLDNEQFF
TRBV5-5	TRBJ1-1	-	few	TGTGCCAGCAGCTTGGTAGGGGAGAATGAAGCTTTCTTT	CASSLVGENEAFF
TRBV6-4	TRBJ2-3	TRBD2	-	TGTGCCAGCAGAGCGGGAGACACGCAGTATTTT	CASRAGDTQYF
TRBV10-3	TRBJ1-1	TRBD1	-	TGTGCCATCAGTGATTCGGACAGGGGAACAAACACTGAAGCTTTCTTT	CAISDSDRGTNTEAFF
TRBV9	TRBJ2-1	TRBD2	-	TGTGCCAGCAGCGTAGTAGCGGGAGGAATCAATGAGCAGTTCTTC	CASSVVAGGINEQFF
TRBV5-1	TRBJ1-2	TRBD1	-	TGCGCCAGCAGCTTGGATATAGGGGGCGCCGGTGGCTACACCTTC	CASSLDIGGAGGYTF
TRBV4-1	TRBJ2-1	TRBD2	once	TGCGCCAGCAGCCAGGAGGTCGGACTAGCCTACAATGAGCAGTTCTTC	CASSQEVGLAYNEQFF
TRBV6-4	TRBJ1-1	TRBD1	-	TGTGCCAGCAGTGAGGGGACAGCAATGAACACTGAAGCTTTCTTT	CASSEGTAMNTEAFF
TRBV29-1	TRBJ2-1	-	-	TGCAGCGTTGAAATGGCGGAGGAGCAGTTCTTC	CSVEMAEEQFF
TRBV25-1	TRBJ2-5	-	few	TGTGCCAGCAGTGATACTAGTACGCCCCAGTACTTC	CASSDTSTPQYF
TRBV19	TRBJ1-1	-	many	TGTGCCAGTAGGACTGGTGGCACTGAAGCTTTCTTT	CASRTGGTEAFF
TRBV19	TRBJ2-3	TRBD2	-	TGTGCCAGTAGTACCGGGACTAGCGGGAGGGGTACGCAGTATTTT	CASSTGTSGRGTQYF
TRBV14	TRBJ2-2	TRBD2	-	TGTGCCAGCAGCCCGAGAGCGGGAGTGTTATTCCGGGAGCTGTTTTTT	CASSPRAGVLFRELFF
TRBV6-5	TRBJ2-1	TRBD2	-	TGTGCCAGCAGTTACTCCCGGGTAGCGGGGTTGGGTGAGCAGTTCTTC	CASSYSRVAGLGEQFF
TRBV5-8	TRBJ1-1	-	-	TGTGCCAGCAGGGGGGGGCTCGAGTTACACACTGAAGCTTTCTTT	CASRGGLELHTEAFF
TRBV28	TRBJ2-5	-	many	TGTGCCAGCACGGGGTACCAAGAGACCCAGTACTTC	CASTGYQETQYF
TRBV28	TRBJ1-2	TRBD1	-	TGTGCCAGCAGCCCCGGGACAGGCTATGGCTACACCTTC	CASSPGTGYGYTF
TRBV28	TRBJ1-2	TRBD1	-	TGTGCCAGCAGTCCAAGGCCGGGACAGGGGAATTACCCTGGCTACACCTTC	CASSPRPGQGNYPGYTF
TRBV6-1	TRBJ1-3	-	-	TGTGCCAGCAGTGATCCCGTCAGGGGTGCTTCTGGAAACACCATATATTTT	CASSDPVRGASGNTIYF
TRBV10-3	TRBJ2-7	-	-	TGTGCCATCAGTGAGCTAAACGGGAAAGGCTACGAGCAGTACTTC	CAISELNGKGYEQYF
TRBV5-1	TRBJ2-7	TRBD1	-	TGCGCCAGCAGCGAAGACACCAGGGGGCCGCAATCCTACGAGCAGTACTTC	CASSEDTRGPQSYEQYF
TRBV7-3	TRBJ2-5	-	many	TGTGCCAGCAGCTTCCTCGGAGGGTTTGAAGAGACCCAGTACTTC	CASSFLGGFEETQYF
TRBV27	TRBJ2-3	TRBD2	-	TGTGCCAGCAGTTTTTTGTCACTAGCGGCTAGCACAGATACGCAGTATTTT	CASSFLSLAASTDTQYF
TRBV7-9	TRBJ1-3	-	-	TGTGCCAGCAGTCTAATCGGAAACACCATATATTTT	CASSLIGNTIYF
TRBV10-3	TRBJ2-2	TRBD2	-	TGTGCCATCACTAAAATAGCGGGAGCGGCCACCGGGGAGCTGTTTTTT	CAITKIAGAATGELFF
TRBV6-1	TRBJ2-2	TRBD1	-	TGTGCCAGCAGTACCTCCGACAGGGCCGGGGAGCTGTTTTTT	CASSTSDRAGELFF
TRBV6-5	TRBJ2-1	TRBD1	-	TGTGCCAGCAGTCCCAGACAGGGCACCTACAATGAGCAGTTCTTC	CASSPRQGTYNEQFF
TRBV5-1	TRBJ2-3	-	-	TGCGCCAGCAGCCACCGCGGGAGCACAGATACGCAGTATTTT	CASSHRGSTDTQYF
TRBV19	TRBJ2-6	TRBD1	-	TGTGCCAGTCGGGGACAGAACCAAGACTCTGGGGCCAACGTCCTGACTTTC	CASRGQNQDSGANVLTF
TRBV4-1	TRBJ2-1	-	-	TGCGCCAGCAGCCTGGACTCCACCCCCTACAATGAGCAGTTCTTC	CASSLDSTPYNEQFF
TRBV19	TRBJ2-3	-	-	TGTGCCAGTAGCAAGACCCAGGCAGGGACAGATACGCAGTATTTT	CASSKTQAGTDTQYF
TRBV7-2	TRBJ1-4	-	-	TGTGCCAGCACCCTGCCTGGTTACGAACTGTTTTTT	CASTLPGYELFF
TRBV5-8	TRBJ1-4	TRBD1	few	TGTGCCAGCAGCGAAGGACAGGGAACAACAGATGAAAAACTGTTTTTT	CASSEGQGTTDEKLFF
TRBV5-6	TRBJ1-2	TRBD1	-	TGTGCCAGCAGCCTGCGCGGGACAGGGTGGGATGGCTACACCTTC	CASSLRGTGWDGYTF
TRBV7-2	TRBJ2-3	TRBD2	-	TGTGCCAGCAGCAGATGGACTAGCGGGGCAGATACGCAGTATTTT	CASSRWTSGADTQYF
TRBV6-1	TRBJ2-7	-	-	TGTGCCAGTTGGTTCTCCTACGAGCAGTACTTC	CASWFSYEQYF
TRBV5-4	TRBJ2-2	-	-	TGTGCCAGCAGCTTGGTAGGACGGAACACCGGGGAGCTGTTTTTT	CASSLVGRNTGELFF
TRBV28	TRBJ2-3	TRBD1	-	TGTGCCAGCAGTCGACAGGGGGATACAGATACGCAGTATTTT	CASSRQGDTDTQYF
TRBV7-6	TRBJ1-2	TRBD1	-	TGTGCCAGCAGCTTACTTAACCCGGGACAGGGGGGCTATGGCTACACCTTC	CASSLLNPGQGGYGYTF